A single sample gave rise to the 15 T cell receptor beta chains below, sequenced in a study of blood T cells in healthy people across ages (dated by TCRdb to between 2015 and 2016). Libraries were constructed by 5' RACE. Sequencing instrument: Illumina HiSeq 2500. The second PCR ran for roughly 6 to 11 cycles and used a J-beta primer mix along with a sample-barcoded 5' primer. TCRdb reprocessing: public reads trimmed at Q25 with fastp, clones called with MiXCR, in-frame beta chains kept. All rows with the same CDR3 protein become a single entry with the most common DNA and genes. The sample table records over 1,500,000 distinct CDR3 sequences; roughly 49% of these occur just once. The top ten clonotypes cover roughly 2.1% of the sample. The material sequenced was blood. The receptors come from a woman aged 40-49 years in good health.

The V call is TRBV7-2, the J call TRBJ2-7, with 8 bases identical to TRBD2. The DNA matches TRBJ2-5 better at its end, which makes the J call doubtful. Germline lookup yields CDR1 SGHTA and CDR2 FQGNSA. The CDR3 has 16 residues. The CDR3, as DNA: TGTGCCAGCAGCTACCTAGCGGGCAGCCAAAAAGAGACCCAGTACTTC. As protein: CASSYLAGSQKETQYF.

J is TRBJ2-4 and V is TRBV20-1; 7 nucleotides agree with TRBD1. The DNA end is more similar to TRBJ2-7, so the J call may be wrong. This CDR3 is 13 amino acids long. In germline, CDR1 is DFQATT, CDR2 SNEGSKA (reference sequence). The CDR3 is CSASDRVGYEQYF. In DNA, the CDR3 is TGCAGTGCCAGCGACAGGGTGGGCTACGAGCAGTACTTC.

V is TRBV6-5 and J is TRBJ1-5, with 8 bases matching TRBD1. Germline V lookup: CDR1 MNHEY, CDR2 SVGAGI. The CDR3 sequence is 16 residues long. V shed 5 bases, J shed 2 bases, and the junction held 8 bases outside the gene matches. The CDR3 protein is CASSSDPGQGNQPQHF. DNA for the CDR3: TGTGCCAGCAGTAGCGACCCGGGACAGGGCAATCAGCCCCAGCATTTT.

Concerning this clonotype: Compared with germline, one end of the junction differs, possibly owing to a read error. The chain combines TRBV2 with TRBJ1-2; tentative D call: TRBD1 (6 bases). This CDR3 comprises 12 residues. In germline, CDR1 is SNHLY, CDR2 FYNNEI. CDR3: CTSVTGARGYTF. DNA of the CDR3: TGTACCAGTGTTACGGGGGCGAGGGGCTACACCTTC.

The rearrangement uses TRBV10-1 and TRBJ2-7, with D unresolved. From germline, CDR1 is WNHNN and CDR2 SYGVQD (reference sequence). V lost 4 bases and J 6 bases, leaving 19 bases between the germline ends. This CDR3 is 15 amino acids long. The CDR3 DNA follows: TGCGCCAGCAGTGTGGAAGGATTACATTCTTCCGAGCAGTACTTC. Its translation: CASSVEGLHSSEQYF.

This clonotype was recorded a few times. The chain has TRBV7-2 and TRBJ2-7; TRBD2 matches at 11 bases. V lost 1 base and J lost 7; bases outside the gene matches: 9. The CDR3 is made up of 16 amino acids. CDR1 is SGHTA and CDR2 is FQGNSA in the germline V gene. As DNA, the CDR3 is TGTGCCAGCAGCTTAGTTGCGCTAGCGGGGGGTGGGGAGCAGTACTTC. This translates into CASSLVALAGGGEQYF.

The chain links TRBV6-2 or TRBV6-3 to TRBJ2-7; 10 positions agree with TRBD1. V lost 3 bases and J lost 1; bases outside the gene matches: 6. The CDR3 totals 16 residues. The germline CDR1 and CDR2 sequences are MNHEY and SVGEGT. CDR3 protein: CASSYPDRGYSYEQYF. CDR3 DNA sequence: TGTGCCAGCAGTTATCCGGACAGGGGGTATTCCTACGAGCAGTACTTC.

The J gene is TRBJ2-1, the V gene TRBV11-3; D is uncertain. The CDR3 spans 14 residues. The germline gives CDR1 SGHNT, CDR2 YENEEA. Between the trimmed V and J ends, which lost 3 bases and 6 bases, there was a span of 12 bases. The CDR3 here is CASSLEGSGNEQFF. The DNA of the CDR3 is TGTGCCAGCAGCTTGGAAGGATCGGGCAATGAGCAGTTCTTC.

This clonotype has only one observation. This chain uses TRBV20-1 with TRBJ1-6; D not certain. This CDR3 comprises 14 residues. Germline CDR1 and CDR2: DFQATT and SNEGSKA (reference sequence). The V and J ends lost 5 bases and 5 bases respectively, with 13 bases between them. The CDR3 DNA follows: TGCAGTGCTCCCCAACGGGAGGATAATTCACCCCTCCACTTT. It is translated as CSAPQREDNSPLHF.

The chain has TRBV2 and TRBJ2-4; 8 bases match TRBD2. CDR3 length: 15 residues. Germline V gene data show CDR1 as SNHLY and CDR2 as FYNNEI. J was trimmed by 0 bases and V by 4 bases; bases with no gene match: 2. The CDR3 is CASSVSGVAKNIQYF. The CDR3 DNA reads as TGTGCCAGCAGTGTTAGCGGGGTAGCCAAAAACATTCAGTACTTC.

The V call is TRBV19, the J call TRBJ2-1; D remains ambiguous. V was cut by 3 bases and J by 8 bases, with 11 bases left in between. CDR3 size: 13 residues. Germline loops: CDR1 LNHDA, CDR2 SQIVND (reference sequence). Written as DNA, the CDR3 is TGTGCCAGTAGTATGTACCGAATGGATGAGCAGTTCTTC. Encoded protein: CASSMYRMDEQFF.

The rearrangement uses TRBV9 and TRBJ1-2; TRBD1 agrees at 11 bases. Germline trimming cut 3 bases from V and 8 bases from J; bases unmatched to any gene: 6. The CDR3 contains 14 residues. From germline, CDR1 is SGDLS and CDR2 YYNGEE. The CDR3 protein is CASSGGQGAKGYTF. The CDR3 DNA follows: TGTGCCAGCAGCGGAGGACAGGGGGCGAAGGGCTACACCTTC. The full variable domain, rest sourced from reference TRBV9 and TRBJ1-2, is DSGVTQTPKHLITATGQRVTLRCSPRSGDLSVYWYQQSLDQGLQFLIQYYNGEERAKGNILERFSAQQFPDLHSELNLSSLELGDSALYFCASSGGQGAKGYTFGSGTRLTVV.

J is TRBJ1-1 and V is TRBV27; TRBD1 is a possible D gene (5 bases). V was pared by 11 bases and J by 5 bases, with 24 bases between. The V gene's germline CDR1 is MNHEY and CDR2 SMNVEV (reference sequence). The CDR3 has 15 amino acids. For the CDR3, the DNA is TGTGCCGGGGGGAGGGTTCCGGGAAATGTGACTGAAGCTTTCTTT. Its translation is CAGGRVPGNVTEAFF.

The rearrangement joins TRBV6-1 to TRBJ2-1, with 11 bases aligning to TRBD1. Trimming took 3 bases from V and 9 from J; bases not matched to a gene: 10. Germline CDR1 and CDR2: MNHNS and SASEGT. The CDR3 consists of 16 residues. The CDR3 DNA reads as TGTGCCAGCAGTGATCTCCCGGGACAGGGGGTTGTTGAGCAGTTCTTC. Amino acid sequence: CASSDLPGQGVVEQFF.

The chain couples TRBV20-1 to TRBJ2-7, with D possibly matching TRBD1 (5 bases). V shed 4 bases and J shed 3 bases, with 16 bases lying between them. Germline-derived CDR1 and CDR2 are DFQATT and SNEGSKA (reference sequence). The CDR3 is 14 amino acids. The CDR3 DNA sequence: TGCAGTGCTATAAGCAGGACAACCCACTACGAGCAGTACTTC. Its protein product is CSAISRTTHYEQYF.